This TCR beta chain came from a study of T cell changes during pregnancy in multiple sclerosis. This clone occurred once. Germline V gene sequence: CDR1 LNHDA, CDR2 SQIVND (reference sequence). The CDR3 contains 13 residues. The V segment lost 8 bases and the J segment 4 bases; nucleotides outside the gene matches: 7. Clones were sequenced by immunoSEQ multiplex PCR, and TCRdb holds only the in-frame ones, with some missing. This table has about 60,000 clones, around 92% appearing once. The sample here was CD4+ T cells from peripheral blood mononuclear cells, taken in the second trimester of pregnancy. The rearrangement joins TRBV19 to TRBJ2-5, with TRBD1 matching 7 bases. This receptor was obtained from a female donor with multiple sclerosis, enrolled in a pregnancy study. The CDR3 bases are TGTGCCAGTCGGGCTACAGGGGTAGAGACCCAGTACTTC. The encoded protein is CASRATGVETQYF. Filled out from reference TRBV19 and TRBJ2-5, the complete variable domain reads DGGITQSPKYLFRKEGQNVTLSCEQNLNHDAMYWYRQDPGQGLRLIYYSQIVNDFQKGDIAEGYSVSREKKESFPLTVTSAQKNPTAFYLCASRATGVETQYFGPGTRLLVL.